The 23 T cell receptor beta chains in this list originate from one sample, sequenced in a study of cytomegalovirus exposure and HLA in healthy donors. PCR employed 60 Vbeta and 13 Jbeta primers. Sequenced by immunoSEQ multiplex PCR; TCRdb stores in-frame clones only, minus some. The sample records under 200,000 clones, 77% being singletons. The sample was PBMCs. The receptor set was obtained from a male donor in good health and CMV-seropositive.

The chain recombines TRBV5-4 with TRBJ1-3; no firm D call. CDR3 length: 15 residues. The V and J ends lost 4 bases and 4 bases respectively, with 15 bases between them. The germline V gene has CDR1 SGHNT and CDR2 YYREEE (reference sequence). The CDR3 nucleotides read TGTGCCAGCAGCCCAAACGGAGGGTTAGGAAACACCATATATTTT. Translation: CASSPNGGLGNTIYF.

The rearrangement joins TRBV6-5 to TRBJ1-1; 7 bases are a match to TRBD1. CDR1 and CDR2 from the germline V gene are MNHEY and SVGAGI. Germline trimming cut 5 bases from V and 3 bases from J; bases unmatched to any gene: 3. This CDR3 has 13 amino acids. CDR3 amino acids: CASSHRGDTEAFF. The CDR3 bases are TGTGCCAGCAGTCACAGGGGCGACACTGAAGCTTTCTTT.

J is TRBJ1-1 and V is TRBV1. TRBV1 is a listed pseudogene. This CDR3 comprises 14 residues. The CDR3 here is CTSGEAGMRAEAFF. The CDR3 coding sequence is TGCACCAGCGGTGAGGCGGGTATGAGGGCTGAAGCTTTCTTT.

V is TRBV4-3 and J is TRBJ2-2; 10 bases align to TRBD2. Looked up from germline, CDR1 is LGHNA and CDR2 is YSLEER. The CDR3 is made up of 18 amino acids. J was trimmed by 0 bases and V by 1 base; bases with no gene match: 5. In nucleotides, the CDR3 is TGCGCCAGCAGCCAAGGAGAGCTAGCGGGAGCGAACACCGGGGAGCTGTTTTTT. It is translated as CASSQGELAGANTGELFF.

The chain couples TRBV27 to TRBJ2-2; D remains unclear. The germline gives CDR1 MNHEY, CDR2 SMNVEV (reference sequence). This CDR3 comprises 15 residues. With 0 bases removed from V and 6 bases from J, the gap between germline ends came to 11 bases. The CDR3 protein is CASSLSAARPGELFF. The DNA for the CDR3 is TGTGCCAGCAGTTTATCGGCAGCGAGGCCCGGGGAGCTGTTTTTT.

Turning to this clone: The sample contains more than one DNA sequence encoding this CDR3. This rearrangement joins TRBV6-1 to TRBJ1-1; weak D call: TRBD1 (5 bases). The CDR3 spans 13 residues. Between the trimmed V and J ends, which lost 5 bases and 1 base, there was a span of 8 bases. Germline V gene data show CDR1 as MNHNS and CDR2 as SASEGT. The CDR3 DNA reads TGTGCCAGCAGTCTTCAGGGGAACACTGAAGCTTTCTTT. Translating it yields CASSLQGNTEAFF.

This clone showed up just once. For the CDR3, the DNA is TGTGCCAGCAGCTTGGGGGCAGCGGGGAGCTCCTACAATGAGCAGTTCTTC. It encodes CASSLGAAGSSYNEQFF. The chain uses TRBV5-6 and TRBJ2-1; 7 bases are shared with TRBD2. CDR3 length: 17 amino acids. CDR1 and CDR2 from the germline V gene are SGHDT and YYEEEE. The V segment lost 0 bases and the J segment 0 bases; nucleotides outside the gene matches: 6.

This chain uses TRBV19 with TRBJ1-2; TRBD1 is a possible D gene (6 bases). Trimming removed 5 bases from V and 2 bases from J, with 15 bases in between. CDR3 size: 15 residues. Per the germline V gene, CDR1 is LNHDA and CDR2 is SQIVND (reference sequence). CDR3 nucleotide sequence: TGTGCCAGTAGTTTCAAGTGGGGACAAAACTATGGCTACACCTTC. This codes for CASSFKWGQNYGYTF. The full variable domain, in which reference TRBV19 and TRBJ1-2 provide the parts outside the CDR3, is DGGITQSPKYLFRKEGQNVTLSCEQNLNHDAMYWYRQDPGQGLRLIYYSQIVNDFQKGDIAEGYSVSREKKESFPLTVTSAQKNPTAFYLCASSFKWGQNYGYTFGSGTRLTVV.

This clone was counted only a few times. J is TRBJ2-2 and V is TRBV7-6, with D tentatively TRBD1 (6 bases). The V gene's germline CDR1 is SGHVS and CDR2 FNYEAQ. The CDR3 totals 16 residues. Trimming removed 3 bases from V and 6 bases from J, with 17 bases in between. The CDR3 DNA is TGTGCCAGCAGCTTTGTTTTGGGTGGGGGCGCCGGGGAGCTGTTTTTT. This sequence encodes CASSFVLGGGAGELFF.

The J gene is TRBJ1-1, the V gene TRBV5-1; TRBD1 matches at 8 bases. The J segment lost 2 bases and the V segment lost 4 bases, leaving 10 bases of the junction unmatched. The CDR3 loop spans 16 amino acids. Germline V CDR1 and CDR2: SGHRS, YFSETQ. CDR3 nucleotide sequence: TGCGCCAGCAGCCCAAGGGGACAGGTGTATAACACTGAAGCTTTCTTT. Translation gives CASSPRGQVYNTEAFF.

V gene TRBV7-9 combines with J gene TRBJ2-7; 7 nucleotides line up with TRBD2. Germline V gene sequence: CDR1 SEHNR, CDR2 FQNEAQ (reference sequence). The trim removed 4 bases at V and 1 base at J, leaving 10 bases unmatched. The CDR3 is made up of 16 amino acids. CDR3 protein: CASSSLGGGRSYEQYF. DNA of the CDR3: TGTGCCAGCAGCTCCCTGGGGGGGGGAAGATCCTACGAGCAGTACTTC.

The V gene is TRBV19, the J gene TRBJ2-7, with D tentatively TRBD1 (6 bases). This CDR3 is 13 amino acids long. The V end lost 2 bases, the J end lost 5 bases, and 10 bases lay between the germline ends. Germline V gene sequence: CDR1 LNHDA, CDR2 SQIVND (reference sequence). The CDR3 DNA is TGTGCCAGTAGTATACAGGGGAGCCACGAGCAGTACTTC. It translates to CASSIQGSHEQYF.

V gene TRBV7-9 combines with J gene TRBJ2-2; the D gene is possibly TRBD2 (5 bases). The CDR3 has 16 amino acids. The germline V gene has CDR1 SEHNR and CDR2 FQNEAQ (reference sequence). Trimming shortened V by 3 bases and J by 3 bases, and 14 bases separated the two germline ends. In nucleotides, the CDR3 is TGTGCCAGCAGCTTCGAGAGAGGGAAGGACACCGGGGAGCTGTTTTTT. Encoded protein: CASSFERGKDTGELFF.

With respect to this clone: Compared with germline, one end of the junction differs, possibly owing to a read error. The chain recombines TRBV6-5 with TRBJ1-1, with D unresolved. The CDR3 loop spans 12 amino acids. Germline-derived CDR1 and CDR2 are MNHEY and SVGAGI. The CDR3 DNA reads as TGTGCCAGCAGCACCGGGAACACTAAAGCTTTCTTT. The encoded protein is CASSTGNTKAFF.

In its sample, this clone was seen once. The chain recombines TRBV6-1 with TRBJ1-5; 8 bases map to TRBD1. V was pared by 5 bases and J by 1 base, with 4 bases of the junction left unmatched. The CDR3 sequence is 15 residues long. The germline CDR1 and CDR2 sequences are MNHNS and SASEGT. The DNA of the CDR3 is TGTGCCAGCAGTTCGGACAGGGCGAGCAATCAGCCCCAGCATTTT. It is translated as CASSSDRASNQPQHF.

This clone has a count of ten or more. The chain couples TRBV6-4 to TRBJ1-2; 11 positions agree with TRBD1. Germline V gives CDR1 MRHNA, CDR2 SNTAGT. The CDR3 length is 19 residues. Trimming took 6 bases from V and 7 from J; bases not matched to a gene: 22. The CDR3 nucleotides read TGTGCCAGCAGATCCGGGACAGGGGGTATAAGTGTTTTTGACGGTGGCTACACCTTC. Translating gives CASRSGTGGISVFDGGYTF.

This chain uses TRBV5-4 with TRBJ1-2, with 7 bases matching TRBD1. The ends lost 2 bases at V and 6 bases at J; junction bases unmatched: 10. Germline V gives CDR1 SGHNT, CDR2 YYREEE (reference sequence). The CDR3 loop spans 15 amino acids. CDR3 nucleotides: TGTGCCAGCAGCTTAGGGACAGAAACCCTTAATGGCTACACCTTC. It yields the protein CASSLGTETLNGYTF.

As DNA, the CDR3 is TGCGCCAGCAGCCAAGTTGCCGGAGCTAACTATGGCTACACCTTC. Its protein product is CASSQVAGANYGYTF. The chain employs TRBV4-3 and TRBJ1-2; D gene unclear. Trimming removed 1 base at V and 0 bases at J, with 9 bases between. Germline CDR1 reads LGHNA; CDR2 reads YSLEER. The CDR3 is made up of 15 amino acids.

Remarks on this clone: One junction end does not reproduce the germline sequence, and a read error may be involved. The CDR3 sequence is CAISNRGLWETQYF. The CDR3 bases are TGTGCCATCAGTAATAGAGGGCTTTGGGAGACCCAGTACTTC. This chain connects TRBV6-5 to TRBJ2-5, with D tentatively TRBD2 (5 bases). This CDR3 is 14 amino acids long. CDR1 MNHEY and CDR2 SVGAGI come from the germline V gene.

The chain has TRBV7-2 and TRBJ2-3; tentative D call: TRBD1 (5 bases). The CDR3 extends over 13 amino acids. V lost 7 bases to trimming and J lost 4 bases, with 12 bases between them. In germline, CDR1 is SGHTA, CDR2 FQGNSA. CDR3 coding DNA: TGTGCCAGCACCCTCCAGGGCGCAGATACGCAGTATTTT. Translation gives CASTLQGADTQYF.

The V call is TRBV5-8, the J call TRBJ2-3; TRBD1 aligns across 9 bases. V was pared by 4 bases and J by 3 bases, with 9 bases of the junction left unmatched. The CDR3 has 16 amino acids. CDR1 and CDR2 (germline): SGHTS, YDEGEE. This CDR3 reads CASSPTGGSVTDTQYF. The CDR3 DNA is TGTGCCAGCAGCCCTACAGGGGGCTCAGTTACAGATACGCAGTATTTT.

The DNA for the CDR3 is TGCGCCAGCAGCCGGCTCCTCAGGGCCTCCTACAATGAGCAGTTCTTC. Its translation: CASSRLLRASYNEQFF. This sequence joins TRBV4-1 and TRBJ2-1, with D possibly being TRBD1 (5 bases). Trimming stripped 4 bases from V and 0 bases from J, with 13 bases between. Germline CDR1 reads MGHRA; CDR2 reads YSYEKL. CDR3 length: 16 residues.

CDR3 bases: TGTGCCAGCAGCTCGTCCGGGACTAGCCGAAAAAACACAGATACGCAGTATTTT. Its protein product is CASSSSGTSRKNTDTQYF. This chain joins TRBV13 and TRBJ2-3; 9 bases fit TRBD2. With 4 bases clipped from V and 2 bases from J, the junction kept 13 bases outside the gene matches. The germline V gene encodes CDR1 PRHDT and CDR2 FYEKMQ (reference sequence). The length of the CDR3 is 18 residues.